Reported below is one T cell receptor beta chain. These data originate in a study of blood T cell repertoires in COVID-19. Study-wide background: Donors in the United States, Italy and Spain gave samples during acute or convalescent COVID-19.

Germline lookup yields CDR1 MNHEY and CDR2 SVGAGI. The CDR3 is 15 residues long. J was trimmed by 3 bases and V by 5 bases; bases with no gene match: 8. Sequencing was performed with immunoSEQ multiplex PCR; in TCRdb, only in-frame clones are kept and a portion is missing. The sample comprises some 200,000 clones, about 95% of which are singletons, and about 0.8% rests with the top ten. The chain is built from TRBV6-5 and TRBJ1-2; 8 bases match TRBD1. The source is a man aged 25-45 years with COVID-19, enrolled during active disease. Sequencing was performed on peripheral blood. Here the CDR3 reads CASSPRTGLDYGYTF. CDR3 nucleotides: TGTGCCAGCAGTCCTAGGACAGGGCTCGACTATGGCTACACCTTC.